The clone carrying this T cell receptor (beta chain) was seen a few times. Antigen unknown. These data belong to a study of STAT5B mutations in CD4+ large granular lymphocyte leukemia. General study findings and limits: Patient CD4-sorted repertoires looked more clonal than healthy CD4+ repertoires, even without putative leukemic clones. Over 20% of private leukemic clonotypes occurred rarely in other patients' non-leukemic repertoires.

The survey-level immunoSEQ assay was used. In the source study's methods: Productive clonotypes were detectable down to 2.59 x 10-5 frequency. Profiled with immunoSEQ multiplex PCR; TCRdb holds only in-frame clones, not every one. From that table come the V and J calls and clone size; the DNA was used to work out D and trimming. The data contain tens of thousands of clones, less than 75% of them singletons. This CDR3 comprises 16 residues. The germline V gene encodes CDR1 KGHSH and CDR2 LQKENI. The V gene end was trimmed by 4 bases and the J gene end by 18 bases; junction bases not matched to a gene: 17.

V is TRBV18 and J is TRBJ1-6; 11 bases fit TRBD1. Material: CD4+ T cells from blood buffy coats. The receptor comes from a human donor in good health. For the CDR3, the DNA is TGTGCCAGCTCACTGGCCGCCGGGACAGGGGGATTTAATCCCCACTTT. It yields the protein CASSLAAGTGGFNPHF. The variable domain in full, with the rest retrieved from reference TRBV18 and TRBJ1-6, is NAGVMQNPRHLVRRRGQEARLRCSPMKGHSHVYWYRQLPEEGLKFMVYLQKENIIDESGMPKERFSAEFPKEGPSILRIQQVVRGDSAAYFCASSLAAGTGGFNPHFGNGTRLTVT.